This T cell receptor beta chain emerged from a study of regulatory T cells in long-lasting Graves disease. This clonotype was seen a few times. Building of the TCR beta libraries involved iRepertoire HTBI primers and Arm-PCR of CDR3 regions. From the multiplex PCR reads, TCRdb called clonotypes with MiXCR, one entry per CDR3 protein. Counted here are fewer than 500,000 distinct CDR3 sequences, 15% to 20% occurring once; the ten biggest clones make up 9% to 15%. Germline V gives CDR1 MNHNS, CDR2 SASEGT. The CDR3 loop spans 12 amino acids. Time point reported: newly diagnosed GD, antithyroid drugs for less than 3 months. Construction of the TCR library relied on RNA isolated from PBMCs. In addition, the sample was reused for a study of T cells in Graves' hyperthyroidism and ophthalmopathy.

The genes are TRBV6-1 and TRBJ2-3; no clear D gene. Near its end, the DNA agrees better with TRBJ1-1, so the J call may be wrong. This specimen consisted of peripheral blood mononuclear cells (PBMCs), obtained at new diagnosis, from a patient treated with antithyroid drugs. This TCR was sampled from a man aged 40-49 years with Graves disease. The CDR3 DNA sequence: TGTGCCAGCTCCAGAGGGAGTGCGGAAGCTTTCTTT. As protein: CASSRGSAEAFF.